The rows below give T cell receptor beta chains drawn from one sample of a study of blood T cell repertoires in COVID-19. Clones were read by immunoSEQ multiplex PCR, and TCRdb kept only the in-frame ones, dropping some. Of around 97,000 clones in the sample, 82% are singletons; the top ten hold about 10%. The source material was peripheral blood. All receptors come from a man between 70 and 80 years old with acute or convalescent COVID-19. The CDR3 runs from the conserved cysteine through the conserved F or W. A D gene is named only where the DNA matches it firmly. Not every row has a clone size; where given, it reads once, few, many or a size class.

clone_size | j_call | d_call | v_call | cdr3_nt | cdr3_aa
- | TRBJ2-1 | TRBD2 | TRBV14 | TGTGCCAGCAGCCCCAGGACTAGCGGGGCCTCCTACAATGAGCAGTTCTTC | CASSPRTSGASYNEQFF
- | TRBJ2-1 | TRBD2 | TRBV5-1 | TGCGCCAGCAGCTCCACCCAACTAGCGGGGGACAATGAGCAGTTCTTC | CASSSTQLAGDNEQFF
- | TRBJ2-6 | - | TRBV27 | TGTGCCAGCAGTTTGGAGAGAACTGGGGCCAACGTCCTGACTTTC | CASSLERTGANVLTF
- | TRBJ1-1 | - | TRBV2 | TGTGCCAGCCGACTCGTTTGGGCTTTCTTT | CASRLVWAFF
- | TRBJ2-7 | TRBD2 | TRBV30 | TGTGCCTGGAGTGCCGGGGGGGCGGGCTCCTACGAGCAGTACTTC | CAWSAGGAGSYEQYF
- | TRBJ1-2 | - | TRBV7-9 | TGTGCCAGCAGCTTTCGACAAAACTATGGCTACACCTTC | CASSFRQNYGYTF
- | TRBJ2-1 | - | TRBV7-9 | TGTGCCAGCAGCTTAGCTATGAGCTCCTACAATGAGCAGTTCTTC | CASSLAMSSYNEQFF
- | TRBJ1-4 | - | TRBV30 | TGTGCCTGGAGTGTACAACAGCACGAAAAACTGTTTTTT | CAWSVQQHEKLFF
- | TRBJ1-5 | - | TRBV3-1/TRBV3-2 | TGTGCCAGCAGCCAATCGGGGGGACAGCCCCAGCATTTT | CASSQSGGQPQHF
- | TRBJ2-5 | - | TRBV6-4 | TGTGCCAGCAGTGAGGCGGCGGGGCAAGAGACCCAGTACTTC | CASSEAAGQETQYF
once | TRBJ1-5 | - | TRBV7-2 | TGTGCCAGCAGCTTTAGAACCGATCAGCCCCAGCATTTT | CASSFRTDQPQHF
once | TRBJ2-3 | - | TRBV6-5 | TGTGCCAGCAGTTACTCGCGGATATCCTCAGATACGCAGTATTTT | CASSYSRISSDTQYF
- | TRBJ1-1 | TRBD1 | TRBV6-4 | TGTGCCACCAGTGACCCCCACACAGGGGGCACTGAAGCTTTCTTT | CATSDPHTGGTEAFF
- | TRBJ1-5 | - | TRBV27 | TGTGCCAGCAGTAAAGACAGATTGACTAATCAGCCCCAGCATTTT | CASSKDRLTNQPQHF
- | TRBJ2-1 | - | TRBV10-3 | TGTGCCATCAGTCAAACTAGGGTTGAGCAGTTCTTC | CAISQTRVEQFF
- | TRBJ1-1 | TRBD1 | TRBV28 | TGTGCCAGCAGCACCACAGGGGCCCTTAACACTGAAGCTTTCTTT | CASSTTGALNTEAFF
once | TRBJ1-4 | - | TRBV7-9 | TGTGCCAGCAGCCCCCGGGGGCTAGAAGGGAGCGGGAGCGGTGAAAAACTGTTTTTT | CASSPRGLEGSGSGEKLFF
once | TRBJ1-4 | TRBD1 | TRBV7-2 | TGTGCCAGCAGCTTAGGAGGGGGCCCAAATGAAAAACTGTTTTTT | CASSLGGGPNEKLFF
- | TRBJ2-5 | TRBD1 | TRBV19 | TGTGCCAGTAGTCGCGACAGGGTTTCGGAGACCCAGTACTTC | CASSRDRVSETQYF
many | TRBJ1-6 | - | TRBV27 | TGTGCCAGCAGTCCATACCCTGTACTTAATTCACCCCTCCACTTT | CASSPYPVLNSPLHF
- | TRBJ1-2 | TRBD1 | TRBV28 | TGTGCCAGCAGTTCAAACAGGGGATGGGACTATGGCTACACCTTC | CASSSNRGWDYGYTF
- | TRBJ1-6 | TRBD1 | TRBV6-1 | TGTGCCAGCAGTGAAACCAGGGGGGATAATTCACCCCTCCACTTT | CASSETRGDNSPLHF
- | TRBJ2-5 | TRBD2 | TRBV5-4 | TGTGCCAGCAGCTTAAAACTAGCGGAGGTGGAGACCCAGTACTTC | CASSLKLAEVETQYF
- | TRBJ1-2 | - | TRBV5-8 | TGTGCCAGCAGCTTGCCAAGCCTCTATGGCTACACCTTC | CASSLPSLYGYTF
- | TRBJ1-4 | - | TRBV7-9 | TGTGCCAGCAGCTTAGCTGCAGGTTCTAATGAAAAACTGTTTTTT | CASSLAAGSNEKLFF
once | TRBJ2-1 | TRBD2 | TRBV7-3 | TGTGCCAGCAGCTCCGGACTAGCGGGCTACAATGAGCAGTTCTTC | CASSSGLAGYNEQFF
- | TRBJ2-5 | TRBD1 | TRBV27 | TGTGCCAGCAGTTTACATTACAGGGGGGCGAACCAAGAGACCCAGTACTTC | CASSLHYRGANQETQYF
- | TRBJ1-5 | TRBD1 | TRBV19 | TGTGCCAGTAGGGACCAGGGGGCGAATCAGCCCCAGCATTTT | CASRDQGANQPQHF
- | TRBJ1-2 | TRBD1 | TRBV2 | TGTGCCAGCAGTGAGGACAGGGGAAGCACTGGCTACACCTTC | CASSEDRGSTGYTF
- | TRBJ1-5 | - | TRBV18 | TGTGCCAGCTCACCACCGGGGGGGGCGCGAGGCAATCAGCCCCAGCATTTT | CASSPPGGARGNQPQHF
- | TRBJ2-7 | TRBD1 | TRBV7-2 | TGTGCCAGCAGCCTCGGGACAGGGGGAAAAGAGCAGTACTTC | CASSLGTGGKEQYF
- | TRBJ2-5 | TRBD1 | TRBV5-6 | TGTGCCAGCAGCCTTAGAGGGGGCGCAGAGACCCAGTACTTC | CASSLRGGAETQYF
once | TRBJ1-2 | - | TRBV4-2 | TGTGCCAGCAGCCAAGAGATGGGTGGGGCGTTTAACTATGGCTACACCTTC | CASSQEMGGAFNYGYTF
few | TRBJ1-1 | TRBD1 | TRBV20-1 | TGCACCTCGGGACAGTCTGAAGCTTTCTTT | CTSGQSEAFF
- | TRBJ1-5 | - | TRBV5-6 | TGTGCCAGCAGCTTGTGGGCCCAGCCCCAGCATTTT | CASSLWAQPQHF
- | TRBJ2-7 | TRBD2 | TRBV6-2/TRBV6-3 | TGTGCCAGCAGTTCCCCGCTAGCGGGAGGGCCGTACGAGCAGTACTTC | CASSSPLAGGPYEQYF
once | TRBJ2-7 | TRBD2 | TRBV10-3 | TGTGCCACCATGGATGCGGGGGGGACCTACGAGCAGTACTTC | CATMDAGGTYEQYF
- | TRBJ2-1 | TRBD2 | TRBV13 | TGTGCCAGCAGCCCGCTGATACTAGCGGGGGGGCCAGAGAAGAAAAATGAGCAGTTCTTC | CASSPLILAGGPEKKNEQFF
- | TRBJ1-4 | - | TRBV19 | TGTGCCAGTAGTATATCCCGGCCGGGGGGAAGAGATGAAAAACTGTTTTTT | CASSISRPGGRDEKLFF
- | TRBJ1-5 | - | TRBV7-9 | TGTGCCAGCAGCTTACATCTAGGGACTTCTAATAGCAATCAGCCCCAGCATTTT | CASSLHLGTSNSNQPQHF
- | TRBJ1-6 | - | TRBV6-4 | TGTGCCAGCGCCCCAGACGGGTTCGGTGTAAATTCACCCCTCCACTTT | CASAPDGFGVNSPLHF
- | TRBJ2-3 | TRBD1 | TRBV7-3 | TGTGCCAGCAGCTTAGGGACAGGAATTAGCACAGATACGCAGTATTTT | CASSLGTGISTDTQYF
- | TRBJ1-4 | - | TRBV19 | TGTGCCAGTGGGGGGTCCGCGACTAATGAAAAACTGTTTTTT | CASGGSATNEKLFF
- | TRBJ1-5 | TRBD1 | TRBV18 | TGTGCCAGCTCACTAGGGACAGGGGGGTTGGATCAGCCCCAGCATTTT | CASSLGTGGLDQPQHF
- | TRBJ2-1 | - | TRBV5-1 | TGCGCCAGCAAAGACGGACAGTTCTACAATGAGCAGTTCTTC | CASKDGQFYNEQFF
- | TRBJ1-6 | TRBD1 | TRBV25-1 | TGTGCCAGCAATCCCCGGAGGACAGGGGCTAATTCACCCCTCCACTTT | CASNPRRTGANSPLHF
- | TRBJ2-3 | TRBD1 | TRBV11-2 | TGTGCCAGCACTTTCGGGACAGCTGTCGGTGCGCAGTATTTT | CASTFGTAVGAQYF
- | TRBJ2-7 | TRBD1 | TRBV15 | TGTGCCACCAGCAGAGGGAGTTTGGACAGGGGCCCGGGTGAGCAGTACTTC | CATSRGSLDRGPGEQYF
- | TRBJ2-1 | - | TRBV11-2 | TGTGCCAGCAGCTCCCCAGAGGGACTGAGGGATTACAATGAGCAGTTCTTC | CASSSPEGLRDYNEQFF
once | TRBJ1-5 | - | TRBV29-1 | TGCAGCGCTGATCAAGGGCAGGGTTCGCAGCCCCAGCATTTT | CSADQGQGSQPQHF
- | TRBJ1-5 | - | TRBV19 | TGTGCCAGTAGTATCGGTTCAGGTCAGCCCCAGCATTTT | CASSIGSGQPQHF
- | TRBJ2-4 | - | TRBV18 | TGTGCCAGCTCACCTCTAGAACTAGCCAAAAACATTCAGTACTTC | CASSPLELAKNIQYF
once | TRBJ2-7 | - | TRBV5-1 | TGCGCCAGCAGCTTTGATTCCGCGAGGGAGTCCTACGAGCAGTACTTC | CASSFDSARESYEQYF
- | TRBJ2-2 | - | TRBV7-2 | TGTGCCAGCAGCTTGGACAGTCTCACCGGGGAGCTGTTTTTT | CASSLDSLTGELFF
- | TRBJ2-1 | TRBD2 | TRBV18 | TGTGCCAGCTCGGGACTAGCGTCCTACAATGAGCAGTTCTTC | CASSGLASYNEQFF
- | TRBJ1-2 | - | TRBV5-6 | TGTGCCAGCAGCGTACAGGTCTATGGCTACACCTTC | CASSVQVYGYTF
- | TRBJ1-5 | - | TRBV30 | TGTGCCTGGAGTAGCCAGGGGCGACAGCCCCAGCATTTT | CAWSSQGRQPQHF